This T cell receptor (beta chain) derives from a study of tumor-infiltrating lymphocytes in localized non-small cell lung cancer. Overall study context: Tumor tissue and non-adjacent uninvolved lung came from each patient.

Germline CDR1 reads SQVTM; CDR2 reads ANQGSEA. The CDR3 is 14 residues long. V was pared by 5 bases and J by 2 bases, with 12 bases between. TCRdb's table, derived via immunoSEQ multiplex PCR, lists solely in-frame clones and lacks some. The data contain 12,000 or so clones, roughly 70% of them singletons. The origin of this receptor is a human donor with non-small cell lung cancer. This chain connects TRBV29-1 to TRBJ2-2; D gene uncertain. The source material was uninvolved lung tissue not adjacent to the tumor. The DNA for the CDR3 is TGCAGCGTTCGTATTAACGCCAACACCGGGGAGCTGTTTTTT. It yields the protein CSVRINANTGELFF.